These T cell receptor beta chains were read from a single sample in a study of cytomegalovirus exposure and HLA in healthy donors. This table comes from immunoSEQ multiplex PCR, and its TCRdb copy is limited to in-frame clones, with some not included. The table has more than 150,000 clones, around 86% seen once. Sequences were obtained from PBMCs. The receptors stem from a man aged 45-65 years in good health and CMV-seronegative. Both conserved end residues are part of each CDR3. Fields, in order: CDR3 length, D gene, J gene, V gene, clone size, CDR3 DNA, CDR3 protein. The D gene is left open where the match is weak. Not every row has a clone size; where given, it reads once, few, many or a size class.

14 | - | TRBJ1-2 | TRBV5-1 | - | TGCGCCACCACCACACAGTCTAGCTCGGATGGCTACACCTTC | CATTTQSSSDGYTF
14 | TRBD2 | TRBJ2-7 | TRBV5-1 | once | TGCGCCAGCAGCAGCCGGGGGGGCCTCTACGAGCAGTACTTC | CASSSRGGLYEQYF
16 | - | TRBJ1-3 | TRBV7-2 | - | TGTGCCAGCAGCGCGGCGGTTGGGGCTCCTGGAAACACCATATATTTT | CASSAAVGAPGNTIYF
16 | - | TRBJ2-3 | TRBV9 | - | TGTGCCAGCAGCGGAAGCCGGGACACCCACGTGAATACGCAGTATTTT | CASSGSRDTHVNTQYF
14 | TRBD1 | TRBJ2-5 | TRBV4-3 | - | TGCGCCAGCAGCCAGGGACAGGGTGGGGAGACCCAGTACTTC | CASSQGQGGETQYF
11 | - | TRBJ2-5 | TRBV6-1 | - | TGTGCCAGCAGTGCCGTGGAGACCCAGTACTTC | CASSAVETQYF
13 | - | TRBJ1-1 | TRBV7-9 | - | TGTGCCAGCAGTCAAAGGAGGAACACTGAAGCTTTCTTT | CASSQRRNTEAFF
15 | TRBD1 | TRBJ2-7 | TRBV2 | - | TGTGCCAGCAGTGACAGCTTGGACAGGTGGTACGAGCAGTACTTC | CASSDSLDRWYEQYF
10 | - | TRBJ2-7 | TRBV2 | - | TGTGCCAGCAGTATATACGAGCAGTACTTC | CASSIYEQYF
14 | TRBD1 | TRBJ1-5 | TRBV7-2 | - | TGTGCCAGCAGCGAAAACAGGGGTATGCAGCCCCAGCATTTT | CASSENRGMQPQHF
19 | TRBD1 | TRBJ1-5 | TRBV19 | - | TGTGCCAGTAGTATAGATTACGGGACAGGGTATGGTAGCAATCAGCCCCAGCATTTT | CASSIDYGTGYGSNQPQHF